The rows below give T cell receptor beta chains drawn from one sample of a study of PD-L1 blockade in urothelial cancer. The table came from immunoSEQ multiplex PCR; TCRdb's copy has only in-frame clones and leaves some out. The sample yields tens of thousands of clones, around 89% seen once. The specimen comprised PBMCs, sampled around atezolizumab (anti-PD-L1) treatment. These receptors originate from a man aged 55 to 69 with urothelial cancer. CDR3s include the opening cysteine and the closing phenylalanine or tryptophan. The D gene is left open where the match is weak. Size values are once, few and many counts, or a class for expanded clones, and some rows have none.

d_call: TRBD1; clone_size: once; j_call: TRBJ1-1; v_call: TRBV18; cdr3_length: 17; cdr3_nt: TGTGCCAGCTCACCACAGGGGGCCTCAAATGAGGGTACTGAAGCTTTCTTT; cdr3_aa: CASSPQGASNEGTEAFF
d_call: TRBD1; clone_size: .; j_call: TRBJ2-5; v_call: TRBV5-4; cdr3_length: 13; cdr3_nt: TGTGCCAGCAGCCGGGACAGGGACGAGACCCAGTACTTC; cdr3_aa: CASSRDRDETQYF
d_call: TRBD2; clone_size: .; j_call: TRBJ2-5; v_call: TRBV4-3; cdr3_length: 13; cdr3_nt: TGCGCCAGCAGGGACTTAGCGGGGGAGACCCAGTACTTC; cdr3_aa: CASRDLAGETQYF
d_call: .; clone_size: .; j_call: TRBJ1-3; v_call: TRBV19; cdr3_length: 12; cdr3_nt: TGTGCCAGTAGCCATCGGAACCAGGGAATATATTTT; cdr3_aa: CASSHRNQGIYF
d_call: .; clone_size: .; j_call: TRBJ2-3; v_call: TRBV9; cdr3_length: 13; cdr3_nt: TGTGCCAGCAGCCCTAGCCTCTCAGATACGCAGTATTTT; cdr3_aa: CASSPSLSDTQYF
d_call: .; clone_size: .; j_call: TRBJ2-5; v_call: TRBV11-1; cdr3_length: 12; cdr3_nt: TGTGCCAGCAGCGCCCCGGAGGAGACCCAGTACTTC; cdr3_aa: CASSAPEETQYF
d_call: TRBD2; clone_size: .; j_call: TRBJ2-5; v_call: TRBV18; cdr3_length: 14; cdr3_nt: TGTGCCAGCTCACTGAGCCGGGACTATGAGACCCAGTACTTC; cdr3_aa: CASSLSRDYETQYF
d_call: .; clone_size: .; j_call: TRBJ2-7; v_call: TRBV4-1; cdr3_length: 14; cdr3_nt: TGCGCCAGCAGCCAAGTAGGGACAAGGCGAGAGCAGTACTTC; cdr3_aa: CASSQVGTRREQYF
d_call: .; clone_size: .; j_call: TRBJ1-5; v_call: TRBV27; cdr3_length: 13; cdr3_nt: TGTGCCAGCAGTTTCGGGATGAATCAGCCCCAGCATTTT; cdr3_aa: CASSFGMNQPQHF
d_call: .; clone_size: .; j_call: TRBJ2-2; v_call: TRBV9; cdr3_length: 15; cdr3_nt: TGTGCCAGCAGCGTGCAGGGCTTGAACACCGGGGAGCTGTTTTTT; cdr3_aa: CASSVQGLNTGELFF
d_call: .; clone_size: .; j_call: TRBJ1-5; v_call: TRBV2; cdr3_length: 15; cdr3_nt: TGTGCCAGCAGACCTGTTATAGGGGACAATCAGCCCCAGCATTTT; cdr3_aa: CASRPVIGDNQPQHF
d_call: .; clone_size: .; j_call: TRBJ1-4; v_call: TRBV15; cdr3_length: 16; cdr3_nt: TGTGCCACCAGCAGAAGGAGAGGGGGGGTTGAGGAAAAACTGTTTTTT; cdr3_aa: CATSRRRGGVEEKLFF
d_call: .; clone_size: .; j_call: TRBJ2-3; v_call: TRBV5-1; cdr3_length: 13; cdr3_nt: TGCGCCAGCAGGAGAACTGAAGCAGATACGCAGTATTTT; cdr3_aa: CASRRTEADTQYF
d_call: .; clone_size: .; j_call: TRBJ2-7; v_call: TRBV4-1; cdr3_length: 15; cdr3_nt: TGCGCCAGCAGCCAAGATTTCCCCACTTCATACGAGCAGTACTTC; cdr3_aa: CASSQDFPTSYEQYF
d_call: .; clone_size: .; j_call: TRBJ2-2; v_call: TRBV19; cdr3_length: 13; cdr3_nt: TGTGCCAGTAGTACACCAGGGTACGGGGAGCTGTTTTTT; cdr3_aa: CASSTPGYGELFF
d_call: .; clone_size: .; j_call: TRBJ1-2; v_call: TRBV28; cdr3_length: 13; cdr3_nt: TGTGCCAGCAGTAAGACAGCTAACTATGGCTACACCTTC; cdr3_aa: CASSKTANYGYTF
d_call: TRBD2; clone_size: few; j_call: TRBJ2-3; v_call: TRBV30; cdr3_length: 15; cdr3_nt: TGTGCCTGGAGCCTTAGCGGGGGGACATCGGATACGCAGTATTTT; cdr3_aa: CAWSLSGGTSDTQYF
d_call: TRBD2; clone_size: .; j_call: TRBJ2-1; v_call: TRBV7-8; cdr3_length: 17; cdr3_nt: TGTGCCAGCAGCTTAAAGCGACTAGCGGGGTACTACAATGAGCAGTTCTTC; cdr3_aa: CASSLKRLAGYYNEQFF
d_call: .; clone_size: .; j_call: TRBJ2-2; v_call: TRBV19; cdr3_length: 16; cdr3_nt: TGTGCCAGTAGTAGAGATATGGACTTCTCCACCGGGGAGCTGTTTTTT; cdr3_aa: CASSRDMDFSTGELFF
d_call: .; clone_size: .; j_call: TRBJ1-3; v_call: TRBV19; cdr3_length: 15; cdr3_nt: TGTGCCAGTACGACGACCGGCAGGGCTGGAAACACCATATATTTT; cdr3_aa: CASTTTGRAGNTIYF
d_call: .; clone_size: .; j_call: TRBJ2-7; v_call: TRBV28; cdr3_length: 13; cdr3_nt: TGTGCCAGCAGTTTAGACGGGTTCTACGAGCAGTACTTC; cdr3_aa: CASSLDGFYEQYF
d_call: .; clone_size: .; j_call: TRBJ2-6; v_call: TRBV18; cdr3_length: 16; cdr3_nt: TGTGCCAGCTCACCGAGTGCGAGCTCTGGGGCCAACGTCCTGACTTTC; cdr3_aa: CASSPSASSGANVLTF
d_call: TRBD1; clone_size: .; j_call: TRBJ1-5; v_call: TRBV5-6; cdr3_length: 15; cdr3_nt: TGTGCCAGCAGCTGGGGACAGGGGTACAATCAGCCCCAGCATTTT; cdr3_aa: CASSWGQGYNQPQHF
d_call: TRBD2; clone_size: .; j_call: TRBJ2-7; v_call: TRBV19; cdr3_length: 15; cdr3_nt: TGTGCCACCCCCCAGCGGGGGGCCTTCTCCTACGAGCAGTACTTC; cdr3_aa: CATPQRGAFSYEQYF
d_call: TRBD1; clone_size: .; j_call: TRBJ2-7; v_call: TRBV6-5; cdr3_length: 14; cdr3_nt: TGTGCCAGCAGTAGGGACAGCCGGTCCTACGAGCAGTACTTC; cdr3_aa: CASSRDSRSYEQYF
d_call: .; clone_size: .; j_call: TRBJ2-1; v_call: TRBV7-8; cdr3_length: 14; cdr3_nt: TGTGCCAGCAGCTTACCCTCAGCGGACAATGAGCAGTTCTTC; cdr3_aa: CASSLPSADNEQFF
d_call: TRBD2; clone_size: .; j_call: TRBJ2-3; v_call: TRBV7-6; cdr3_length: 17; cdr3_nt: TGTGCCAGCAGCCCCCAACTTGGCGGGGGGGGTATGGATACGCAGTATTTT; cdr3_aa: CASSPQLGGGGMDTQYF
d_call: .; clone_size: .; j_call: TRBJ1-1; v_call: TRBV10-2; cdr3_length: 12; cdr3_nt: TGCGCCAGCGGCCGCGGGTTCACTGAAGCTTTCTTT; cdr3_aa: CASGRGFTEAFF
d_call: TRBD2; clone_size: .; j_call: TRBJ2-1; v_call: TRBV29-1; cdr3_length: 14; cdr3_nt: TGCAGCGTTGCCCGTAGCGGGGCCTACAATGAGCAGTTCTTC; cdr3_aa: CSVARSGAYNEQFF
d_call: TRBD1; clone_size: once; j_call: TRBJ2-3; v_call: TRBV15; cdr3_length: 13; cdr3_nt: TGTGCCACCAGCATGACAGGGCGATCGGGGCAGTATTTT; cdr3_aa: CATSMTGRSGQYF
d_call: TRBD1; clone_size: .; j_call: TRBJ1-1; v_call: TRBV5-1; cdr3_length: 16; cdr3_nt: TGCGCCAGCAGCGCAAGGACAGGGGCCGTAAGGGCTGAAGCTTTCTTT; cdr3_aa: CASSARTGAVRAEAFF
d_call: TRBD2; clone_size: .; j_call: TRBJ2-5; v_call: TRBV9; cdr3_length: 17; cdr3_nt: TGTGCCAGCAGCGACGGGGGTAGCGGGGGGGGTAAAGAGACCCAGTACTTC; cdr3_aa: CASSDGGSGGGKETQYF
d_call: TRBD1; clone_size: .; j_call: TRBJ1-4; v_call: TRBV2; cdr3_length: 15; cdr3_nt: TGTGCCAGCAGTCCGAGGACAGGGTGGGGGGAAAAACTGTTTTTT; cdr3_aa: CASSPRTGWGEKLFF
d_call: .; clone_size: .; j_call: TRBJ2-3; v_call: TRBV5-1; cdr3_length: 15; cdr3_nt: TGCGCCAGCTCTGTGGGGGGGGCGCAAACAGATACGCAGTATTTT; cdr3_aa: CASSVGGAQTDTQYF
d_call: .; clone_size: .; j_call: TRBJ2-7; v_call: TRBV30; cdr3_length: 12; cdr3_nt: TGTGCCTGGAGCGGCCAAACGGGGGAGCAGTACTTC; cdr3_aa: CAWSGQTGEQYF
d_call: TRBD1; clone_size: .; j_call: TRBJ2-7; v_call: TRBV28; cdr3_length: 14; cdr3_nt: TGTGCCAGCAGTTCCAGGACAGGGATCCACGAGCAGTACTTC; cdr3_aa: CASSSRTGIHEQYF
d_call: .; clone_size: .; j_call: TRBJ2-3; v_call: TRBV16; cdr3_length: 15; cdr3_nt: TGTGCCAGCAGCCAAACAAGAAGTAGCACAGATACGCAGTATTTT; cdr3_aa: CASSQTRSSTDTQYF
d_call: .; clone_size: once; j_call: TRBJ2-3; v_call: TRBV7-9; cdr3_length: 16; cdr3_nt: TGTGCCAGCAGCCACAGTAACCGGGGGGCCGTAGATACGCAGTATTTT; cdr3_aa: CASSHSNRGAVDTQYF
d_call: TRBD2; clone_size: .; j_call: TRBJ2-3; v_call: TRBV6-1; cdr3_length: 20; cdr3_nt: TGTGCCAGCAGTGAACTAATAACCCTCCCCGGGACTAGCGGCGCAGATACGCAGTATTTT; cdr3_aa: CASSELITLPGTSGADTQYF
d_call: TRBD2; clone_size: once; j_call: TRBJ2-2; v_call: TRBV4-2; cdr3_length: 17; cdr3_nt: TGTGCCAGCAGCCAAGTATCAGCGGGGGGGCGGTCCGGGGAGCTGTTTTTT; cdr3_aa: CASSQVSAGGRSGELFF
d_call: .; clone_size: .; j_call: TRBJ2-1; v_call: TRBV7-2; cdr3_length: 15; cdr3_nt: TGTGCCAGCAGCCTCCCGGTGGGGGGTAGGGATGAGCAGTTCTTC; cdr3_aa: CASSLPVGGRDEQFF
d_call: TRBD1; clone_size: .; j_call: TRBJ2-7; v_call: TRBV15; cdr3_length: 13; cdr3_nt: TGTGCCACCAGCAGTTTAGGGGGCAACGAGCAGTACTTC; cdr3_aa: CATSSLGGNEQYF
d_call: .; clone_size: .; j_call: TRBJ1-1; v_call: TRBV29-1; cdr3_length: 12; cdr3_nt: TGCAGCGGCCATGGGAGTAACACTGAAGCTTTCTTT; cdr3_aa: CSGHGSNTEAFF
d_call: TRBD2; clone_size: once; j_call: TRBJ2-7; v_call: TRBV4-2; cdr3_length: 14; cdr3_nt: TGTGCCAGCAGCCAATCGCTAGCGGCTTACGAGCAGTACTTC; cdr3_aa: CASSQSLAAYEQYF
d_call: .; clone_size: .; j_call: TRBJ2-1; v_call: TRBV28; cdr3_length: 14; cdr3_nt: TGTGCCAGTAAAGGAGACGGGAAAGATAATGAGCAGTTCTTC; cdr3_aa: CASKGDGKDNEQFF
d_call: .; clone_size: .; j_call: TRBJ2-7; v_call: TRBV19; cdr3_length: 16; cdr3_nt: TGTGCCAGTAGTCCCTCCGATGCGTCGACGGGCTACGAGCAGTACTTC; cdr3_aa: CASSPSDASTGYEQYF
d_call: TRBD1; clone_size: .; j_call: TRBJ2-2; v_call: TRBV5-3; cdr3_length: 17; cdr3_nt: TGTGCCAGAAGTTACCAAAACAGGGGGCAGAACACCGGGGAGCTGTTTTTT; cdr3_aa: CARSYQNRGQNTGELFF
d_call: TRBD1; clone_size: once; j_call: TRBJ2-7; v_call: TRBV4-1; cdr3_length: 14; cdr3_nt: TGCGCCAGCAGCCAAGAAGGGGGCAGCTACGAGCAGTACTTC; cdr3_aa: CASSQEGGSYEQYF
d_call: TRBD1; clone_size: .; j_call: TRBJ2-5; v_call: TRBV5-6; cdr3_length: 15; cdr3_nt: TGTGCCAGCAGCGGGGCTACAGGGGGCGCGGAGACCCAGTACTTC; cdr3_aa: CASSGATGGAETQYF
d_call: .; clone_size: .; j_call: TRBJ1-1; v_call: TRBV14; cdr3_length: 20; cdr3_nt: TGTGCCAGCAGCCAATCCCGCCCTCGCGGCAGGGGAAATCTGAACACTGAAGCTTTCTTT; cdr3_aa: CASSQSRPRGRGNLNTEAFF
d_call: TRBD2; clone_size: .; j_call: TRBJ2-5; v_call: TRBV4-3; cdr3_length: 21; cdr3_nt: TGCGCCAGCAGCCCGAAGGCCCCCTTGAGACTAGCGGGGGGGCCGGAGGAGACCCAGTACTTC; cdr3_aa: CASSPKAPLRLAGGPEETQYF
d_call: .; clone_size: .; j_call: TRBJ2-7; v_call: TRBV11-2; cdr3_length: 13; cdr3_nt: TGTGCCAGCAGCTCCCGAGGGGGGGGAGAGCAGTACTTC; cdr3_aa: CASSSRGGGEQYF